This T cell receptor (beta chain) was captured in a study of cytomegalovirus exposure and HLA in healthy donors. Notes on the study in general: Data from an earlier analysis indicated that most TCR beta V segments were productive either about 87% or about 30% of the time. In a later analysis, TCR beta V- and J-gene trimming showed a link to a missense DCLRE1C variant. A later analysis found most CMV-associated TCR beta chains apparently HLA-restricted.

The CDR3 contains 15 residues. V trimming: 4 bases; J trimming: 1 base; junction bases outside the gene matches: 5. Looked up from germline, CDR1 is MGHRA and CDR2 is YSYEKL. The PCR used 60 Vbeta and 13 Jbeta primers. Clones were read by immunoSEQ multiplex PCR, and TCRdb kept only the in-frame ones, dropping some. Here the sample table reports about 39,000 clones. Notes on this clone: Its antigen is currently unknown.

V is TRBV4-1 and J is TRBJ2-7; 9 nucleotides agree with TRBD2. Source material: PBMCs. This clonotype originated in a male donor in good health and CMV-seronegative. The CDR3 nucleotides read TGCGCCAGCAGCCGGGGAGCGGGGGGTTCCTACGAGCAGTACTTC. Its protein is CASSRGAGGSYEQYF.